A single sample gave rise to the 14 T cell receptor beta chains below, sequenced in a study of blood T cell repertoires in COVID-19 (dated by TCRdb to 2020 to 2022). The library was built by means of the immunoSEQ multiplex PCR assay. TCRdb carries this immuneACCESS record with in-frame sequences only. Its versions omit some clonotypes, under half of them owing to an unresolved V gene in the studies checked, with the rest unexplained. Here the sample has some 490,000 clones; about 85% occur a single time. The top ten constitute approximately 8.3% of the sample. Sequenced material: PBMCs or T cells enriched from blood (not recorded which). The receptors stem from a woman aged 55-75 years who had recovered from COVID-19.

The chain employs TRBV2 and TRBJ1-4; TRBD1 might be the D (5 bases). Germline assignment: CDR1 SNHLY and CDR2 FYNNEI. V lost 8 bases and J 7 bases, leaving 11 bases between the germline ends. The CDR3 covers 12 residues. CDR3 in amino acids: CASETEGEKLFF. The CDR3 region has the DNA TGTGCCAGCGAGACAGAAGGTGAAAAACTGTTTTTT.

Of note for this clone: The identical CDR3 is also encoded by other nucleotide sequences in the sample. The chain joins TRBV5-1 to TRBJ1-1; D is perhaps TRBD1 (6 bases). V lost 3 bases and J lost 0, with 9 bases in between. Looked up from germline, CDR1 is SGHRS and CDR2 is YFSETQ. This CDR3 spans 14 amino acids. The CDR3 coding sequence is TGCGCCAGCAGCTCACAGGGTATGAACACTGAAGCTTTCTTT. Amino acids: CASSSQGMNTEAFF.

The genes are TRBV19 and TRBJ1-6; 7 nucleotides line up with TRBD1. V lost 4 bases, J lost 9 bases, and 18 bases stayed unmatched. The CDR3 is 18 amino acids. The germline V gene encodes CDR1 LNHDA and CDR2 SQIVND (reference sequence). The CDR3 DNA sequence: TGTGCCAGTAGTACCGACGGGACAGCACTTTTTTCATTTTCACCCCTCCACTTT. Translation: CASSTDGTALFSFSPLHF. The entire variable domain, with the rest obtained from reference TRBV19 and TRBJ1-6, is as follows: DGGITQSPKYLFRKEGQNVTLSCEQNLNHDAMYWYRQDPGQGLRLIYYSQIVNDFQKGDIAEGYSVSREKKESFPLTVTSAQKNPTAFYLCASSTDGTALFSFSPLHFGNGTRLTVT.

The rearrangement joins TRBV19 to TRBJ1-6; possible D gene TRBD1, 5 bases. Germline values: CDR1 LNHDA, CDR2 SQIVND (reference sequence). V dropped 5 bases and J dropped 7 bases, with 9 bases sitting between them. This CDR3 comprises 13 residues. CDR3 residues: CASSWRGNSPLHF. The DNA for the CDR3 is TGTGCCAGTAGTTGGAGGGGCAATTCACCCCTCCACTTT.

The gene calls are TRBV28 and TRBJ2-7; 10 positions agree with TRBD2. The germline V gene has CDR1 MDHEN and CDR2 SYDVKM. The trim removed 5 bases at V and 2 bases at J, leaving 6 bases unmatched. CDR3 length equals 15 residues. The CDR3 nucleotides are TGTGCCAGCAGTCAACTAGCGGGGACTCCCTACGAGCAGTACGTC. This translates into CASSQLAGTPYEQYV.

The CDR3 DNA sequence: TGTGCCAGCAGTCACCCCCCTCTCGCGAAGACCCAGTACTTC. The encoded protein is CASSHPPLAKTQYF. The chain combines TRBV6-2 or TRBV6-3 with TRBJ2-5; D is uncertain. CDR3 length equals 14 residues. V gave up 5 bases and J gave up 6 bases, with 16 bases separating them. Germline values: CDR1 MNHEY, CDR2 SVGEGT.

The chain joins TRBV10-2 to TRBJ2-1, with 7 bases fitting TRBD2. The CDR3 has 13 amino acids. CDR1 and CDR2 (germline): WSHSY, SAAADI. Unmatched junction bases numbered 3, after V lost 6 bases and J lost 4 bases. The CDR3 sequence: CASSPGGYNEQFF. The CDR3 DNA reads TGCGCCAGCAGCCCGGGAGGTTACAATGAGCAGTTCTTC.

The chain uses TRBV6-5 and TRBJ1-6; a weak D match, TRBD1 (5 bases). CDR3 length equals 14 residues. Germline V gene lookup returns CDR1 MNHEY and CDR2 SVGAGI. V was pared by 8 bases and J by 4 bases, with 12 bases between. CDR3 DNA: TGTGCCAGCGGGCGGGACGGGTATAATTCACCCCTCCACTTT. The encoded protein is CASGRDGYNSPLHF.

The rearrangement links TRBV5-6 to TRBJ1-2, with D possibly matching TRBD1 (6 bases). The V gene's germline CDR1 is SGHDT and CDR2 YYEEEE. V dropped 2 bases and J dropped 6 bases, with 14 bases sitting between them. The CDR3 is made up of 14 amino acids. The CDR3 bases are TGTGCCAGCAGCTTTGGTTCCAGGGGCGATGGCTACACCTTC. This sequence encodes CASSFGSRGDGYTF. Based on the CDR3 plus reference TRBV5-6 and TRBJ1-2, the full variable domain is DAGVTQSPTHLIKTRGQQVTLRCSPKSGHDTVSWYQQALGQGPQFIFQYYEEEERQRGNFPDRFSGHQFPNYSSELNVNALLLGDSALYLCASSFGSRGDGYTFGSGTRLTVV.

The rearrangement uses TRBV10-3 and TRBJ1-5, with a weak D call TRBD1 (5 bases). Germline CDR1 reads ENHRY; CDR2 reads SYGVKD. Trimming took off 8 bases at V and 4 bases at J, with 12 bases between the two ends. CDR3 size: 13 residues. CDR3 region: CAIAGYGNQPQHF. The CDR3 coding sequence is TGTGCCATCGCAGGGTATGGAAATCAGCCCCAGCATTTT.

The CDR3 DNA reads TGTGCCAGCAGCATACGACAGGGGGCCGACAATGAGCAGTTCTTC. Translating gives CASSIRQGADNEQFF. The chain is built from TRBV7-9 and TRBJ2-1; 10 bases are a match to TRBD1. The trim removed 5 bases at V and 5 bases at J, leaving 6 bases unmatched. The V gene's germline CDR1 is SEHNR and CDR2 FQNEAQ (reference sequence). CDR3 length equals 15 residues.

This clone is a singleton in its sample. The chain carries TRBV24-1 and TRBJ2-3; a weak D match, TRBD2 (6 bases). This CDR3 is 15 amino acids long. The V end was cut by 4 bases, the J end by 6 bases, with 16 bases between. CDR1 and CDR2 from the germline V gene are KGHDR and SFDVKD. The CDR3: CATSDPDTGGDTQYF. The CDR3 region has the DNA TGTGCCACCAGTGACCCGGACACCGGAGGGGATACGCAGTATTTT.

This chain links TRBV5-5 with TRBJ2-1, with 8 positions matching TRBD1. This CDR3 is built from 14 residues. Germline V gene data show CDR1 as SGHKS and CDR2 as YYEKEE (reference sequence). V dropped 5 bases and J dropped 8; count of bases not matched to a gene: 9. CDR3 loop: CASSSTGARDEQFF. CDR3 bases: TGTGCCAGCAGTTCGACAGGGGCTAGGGATGAGCAGTTCTTC. Drawing the rest from reference TRBV5-5 and TRBJ2-1, the complete variable domain is DAGVTQSPTHLIKTRGQQVTLRCSPISGHKSVSWYQQVLGQGPQFIFQYYEKEERGRGNFPDRFSARQFPNYSSELNVNALLLGDSALYLCASSSTGARDEQFFGPGTRLTVL.

CDR3 DNA: TGTGCCAGCAGCCAAGGGACAGGGCGCGAGCAGTACTTC. Translation: CASSQGTGREQYF. The chain joins TRBV5-4 to TRBJ2-7; 9 nucleotides agree with TRBD1. This CDR3 spans 13 amino acids. Unmatched junction bases numbered 5, after V lost 4 bases and J lost 6 bases. Germline lookup yields CDR1 SGHNT and CDR2 YYREEE (reference sequence).